One sample yielded the 20 T cell receptor beta chains listed below, sequenced in a study of blood T cell repertoires in COVID-19. Profiling relied on immunoSEQ multiplex PCR, and the TCRdb table lists in-frame clones only, not all of them. Of about 150,000 clones in the sample, 80% to 90% were seen once. Material for sequencing was peripheral blood. The receptors shown here come from a man aged 60 to 75 with active or convalescent COVID-19.

The V gene is TRBV18, the J gene TRBJ2-1; 11 bases are a match to TRBD1. CDR3 length equals 16 residues. Germline V gives CDR1 KGHSH, CDR2 LQKENI. V trimming: 4 bases; J trimming: 4 bases; junction bases outside the gene matches: 6. The CDR3 coding sequence is TGTGCCAGCTCACTTTACGGGACAGGGGGTTACAATGAGCAGTTCTTC. It encodes CASSLYGTGGYNEQFF.

The chain uses TRBV24-1 and TRBJ2-3; TRBD2 matches at 9 bases. After removal of 5 bases from V and 3 bases from J, the junction contained 5 bases not matched to a gene. Germline loops: CDR1 KGHDR, CDR2 SFDVKD. CDR3 length: 15 amino acids. CDR3 in amino acids: CATSAASGVTDTQYF. CDR3 coding DNA: TGTGCCACCAGTGCGGCTAGCGGGGTTACAGATACGCAGTATTTT.

This chain links TRBV2 with TRBJ2-5; D might be TRBD2 (5 bases). The CDR3 has 13 residues. CDR1 is SNHLY and CDR2 is FYNNEI in the germline V gene. V was cut by 5 bases and J by 0 bases, with 7 bases left in between. The CDR3 DNA sequence: TGTGCCAGCAGTCGAGGGAACCAAGAGACCCAGTACTTC. It is translated as CASSRGNQETQYF.

The rearrangement joins TRBV9 to TRBJ2-1; the D gene is possibly TRBD2 (6 bases). Trimming took 5 bases from V and 2 from J, leaving 17 bases between them. This CDR3 region has 16 residues. The germline V gene encodes CDR1 SGDLS and CDR2 YYNGEE. DNA of the CDR3: TGTGCCAGCAGGTCGGGGGTCAACGTCGCCTACAATGAGCAGTTCTTC. Encoded protein: CASRSGVNVAYNEQFF.

V gene TRBV3-1 (or the pseudogene TRBV3-2) combines with J gene TRBJ2-5, with D maybe TRBD2 (5 bases). The germline V gene has CDR1 LGHDT and CDR2 YNNKEL (reference sequence). The CDR3 is made up of 15 amino acids. Trimming removed 3 bases at V and 5 bases at J, with 16 bases between. DNA for the CDR3: TGTGCCAGCAGCCAGTCCTGGGTGTCGGGGGAGACCCAGTACTTC. Amino acids: CASSQSWVSGETQYF.

The rearrangement uses TRBV7-3 and TRBJ1-3; D gene unclear. This CDR3 region has 15 residues. The V end was cut by 0 bases, the J end by 2 bases, with 8 bases between. The germline V gene encodes CDR1 SGHTA and CDR2 FQGTGA. The DNA for the CDR3 is TGTGCCAGCAGCTTAACAGGGAGCGCTGGAAACACCATATATTTT. This codes for CASSLTGSAGNTIYF.

V gene TRBV10-3 combines with J gene TRBJ1-6, with TRBD1 matching 9 bases. Germline lookup yields CDR1 ENHRY and CDR2 SYGVKD. The junction had 9 bases not matched to a gene; V was cut back by 8 bases and J by 7 bases. The CDR3 has 15 amino acids. The CDR3 nucleotides read TGTGCCATCGGGAGAACGGGACAGGGCAATTCACCCCTCCACTTT. Translated, it gives CAIGRTGQGNSPLHF.

J is TRBJ2-7 and V is TRBV5-8, with D possibly being TRBD1 (5 bases). The CDR3 runs to 13 residues. Trimming cost V 2 bases and J 5 bases, with 11 bases left between them. Germline V gives CDR1 SGHTS, CDR2 YDEGEE. CDR3 region: CASSFEGVDEQYF. The CDR3 DNA follows: TGTGCCAGCAGCTTTGAAGGGGTTGACGAGCAGTACTTC. The full variable domain, in which reference TRBV5-8 and TRBJ2-7 provide the parts outside the CDR3, is EAGVTQSPTHLIKTRGQQATLRCSPISGHTSVYWYQQALGLGLQFLLWYDEGEERNRGNFPPRFSGRQFPNYSSELNVNALELEDSALYLCASSFEGVDEQYFGPGTRLTVT.

The chain links TRBV28 to TRBJ2-1; 11 nucleotides align to TRBD2. The CDR3 is 15 residues long. CDR1 is MDHEN and CDR2 is SYDVKM in the germline V gene. V lost 6 bases to trimming and J lost 2 bases; unmatched junction nucleotides: 3. The DNA of the CDR3 is TGTGCCAGCAGACCACTAGCGGGAGCCTACAATGAGCAGTTCTTC. Translating it yields CASRPLAGAYNEQFF.

The chain carries TRBV19 and TRBJ1-2; D not certain. Trimming stripped 7 bases from V and 2 bases from J, with 14 bases between. Germline CDR1 and CDR2: LNHDA and SQIVND (reference sequence). CDR3 size: 14 residues. DNA of the CDR3: TGTGCCAGTAAAGAGGACTTGGGGAACTATGGCTACACCTTC. Amino acids: CASKEDLGNYGYTF.

The rearrangement uses TRBV11-2 and TRBJ2-5, with 10 bases fitting TRBD2. J gave up 0 bases and V 5 bases, and 6 bases lay outside the gene matches. There are 16 residues in the CDR3. Germline values: CDR1 SGHAT, CDR2 FQNNGV. As DNA, the CDR3 is TGTGCCAGCAGCGGAATTAGCGGGGGGTACCAAGAGACCCAGTACTTC. It yields the protein CASSGISGGYQETQYF.

The J gene is TRBJ2-7, the V gene TRBV27, with 7 bases aligning to TRBD1. The germline V gene has CDR1 MNHEY and CDR2 SMNVEV (reference sequence). This CDR3 is 14 amino acids long. The ends lost 5 bases at V and 3 bases at J; junction bases unmatched: 7. The CDR3 DNA is TGTGCCAGCAGTCCTGGGACAGTTTTCTACGAGCAGTACTTC. Translating gives CASSPGTVFYEQYF.

The V gene is TRBV13, the J gene TRBJ1-2; D gene ambiguous. The length of the CDR3 is 12 residues. Germline V gene data show CDR1 as PRHDT and CDR2 as FYEKMQ (reference sequence). V was trimmed by 1 base and J by 6 bases, leaving 6 bases between them. CDR3 in DNA: TGTGCCAGCAGCTTAGATGGCAATGGCTACACCTTC. Its protein is CASSLDGNGYTF.

J is TRBJ1-5 and V is TRBV2; 7 bases fit TRBD1. The CDR3 runs to 15 residues. V shed 2 bases, J shed 3 bases, and the junction held 4 bases outside the gene matches. Per the germline V gene, CDR1 is SNHLY and CDR2 is FYNNEI. CDR3 bases: TGTGCCAGCAGTGAACTCAGGGGGGACAATCAGCCCCAGCATTTT. The encoded protein is CASSELRGDNQPQHF.

Points on this clone: The junction and the germline gene differ at one end; a read error may be behind it. V gene TRBV7-7 combines with J gene TRBJ2-2, with a tentative D call TRBD2 (6 bases). This CDR3 spans 16 amino acids. Germline CDR1 and CDR2: SSHAT and FNYEAQ (reference sequence). The CDR3 DNA reads as TGTGCTAGCAGCTTAGAAAGCGGGTCGGGCACCGGGGAGCTGTTTTTT. Its protein is CASSLESGSGTGELFF.

The chain links TRBV6-5 to TRBJ2-1, with TRBD2 matching over 9 bases. This CDR3 comprises 15 residues. Germline-derived CDR1 and CDR2 are MNHEY and SVGAGI. The V segment lost 7 bases and the J segment 1 base; nucleotides outside the gene matches: 5. The CDR3 DNA sequence: TGTGCCAGCACGGGACTAGCTCCTTCCTACAATGAGCAGTTCTTC. This sequence encodes CASTGLAPSYNEQFF.

The J gene is TRBJ2-2, the V gene TRBV6-4; perhaps TRBD1 as D (6 bases). Germline V gives CDR1 MRHNA, CDR2 SNTAGT. The CDR3 totals 14 residues. V lost 6 bases and J lost 6, with 14 bases in between. In DNA, the CDR3 is TGTGCCAGCAGGCAACAGGGTTGGGCCGGGGAGCTGTTTTTT. Translation gives CASRQQGWAGELFF.

The V gene is TRBV6-4, the J gene TRBJ2-2, with a weak D call TRBD2 (5 bases). Trimming took off 3 bases at V and 6 bases at J, with 8 bases between the two ends. This CDR3 is built from 13 residues. Per the germline V gene, CDR1 is MRHNA and CDR2 is SNTAGT. The CDR3 nucleotides read TGTGCCAGCAGTGAATGGGGAGCCGGGGAGCTGTTTTTT. Residues: CASSEWGAGELFF.

The genes are TRBV6-5 and TRBJ1-1; a weak D match, TRBD1 (6 bases). The CDR3 sequence is 15 residues long. Germline V gene sequence: CDR1 MNHEY, CDR2 SVGAGI. The ends were cut back, 8 bases at V and 0 bases at J, with 16 bases in the middle. The CDR3 protein is CASFPGGTLNTEAFF. DNA for the CDR3: TGTGCCAGCTTCCCCGGGGGGACATTGAACACTGAAGCTTTCTTT.

The V call is TRBV4-1, the J call TRBJ2-1; D may be TRBD2 (5 bases). Germline V lookup: CDR1 MGHRA, CDR2 YSYEKL. The V and J ends lost 6 bases and 0 bases respectively, with 15 bases between them. The length of the CDR3 is 16 residues. The DNA for the CDR3 is TGCGCCAGCAGTTCGGAGGCGGCCGTCTCCTACAATGAGCAGTTCTTC. It specifies CASSSEAAVSYNEQFF.